Detailed here is one TCR beta chain. Its target is unknown. In germline, CDR1 is SQVTM, CDR2 ANQGSEA. V lost 8 bases, J lost 1 base, and 17 bases lay in between. The CDR3 covers 14 residues. These data are taken from a study of blood T cells in healthy people across ages. Study-level results: Estimates of total diversity, which came from one million sequenced T cells, were considered to be underestimates. Long-lived and aged donors differed, with more naive CD4+ cells and higher diversity in the long-lived.

A second PCR of about 6 to 11 cycles used a sample-barcoded 5' primer and a J-beta primer mix. Each TCR beta cDNA got a 12-nucleotide random molecular identifier. TCRdb passed the 5' RACE reads through MiXCR, listing each CDR3 protein once. Seen here are around 990,000 distinct CDR3 sequences, almost 25% observed once, and the top ten hold about 0.69%. Separately, the same data were catalogued under a study of T cells of mothers and their children. That publication notes: The analysis detected no persistent microchimeric T cell clones.

Sample: blood. The chain links TRBV29-1 to TRBJ2-5; D ambiguous. This clonotype originated in a girl aged 2-10 years in good health. The CDR3 DNA reads TGCAGCTGTGCTCTCTTACGGGCCCAAGAGACCCAGTACTTC. Protein: CSCALLRAQETQYF.